Following are 17 T cell receptor beta chains from one sample sequenced in a study of beta chain features in type 1 diabetes. Whole-study findings and limits: Among all four CD4+ subsets, Type 1 diabetes patients had TCRB CDR3s that were moderately but significantly shorter.

These TCRs are of unknown antigen specificity. Reverse transcription of all isolated RNA meant that expressed TCRB transcripts were sequenced. Measured with immunoSEQ multiplex PCR; TCRdb has only the in-frame clones, and not every one. This table has around 250,000 clones, roughly 13% appearing once. Specimen: naive CD4+ T cells from blood. These receptors came from a young man with type 1 diabetes.

The V gene is TRBV6-5, the J gene TRBJ2-7; 8 nucleotides line up with TRBD2. Germline CDR1 is MNHEY and CDR2 is SVGAGI. The V segment lost 5 bases and the J segment 2 bases; nucleotides outside the gene matches: 5. The CDR3 is made up of 14 amino acids. The CDR3 DNA sequence: TGTGCCAGCAGTCCGGGGGGGAACCCCTACGAGCAGTACTTC. Its translation is CASSPGGNPYEQYF.

The table lists this clone with a few counts. Within the sample, other DNA sequences also encode this same CDR3. The gene calls are TRBV18 and TRBJ1-5; TRBD1 might be the D (5 bases). Germline V gives CDR1 KGHSH, CDR2 LQKENI. This CDR3 has 13 amino acids. V dropped 2 bases and J dropped 5 bases, with 7 bases sitting between them. The CDR3 bases are TGTGCCAGCTCACCAGGGGGGGATCAGCCCCAGCATTTT. This encodes CASSPGGDQPQHF.

The chain employs TRBV18 and TRBJ2-1, with 10 bases matching TRBD2. After removal of 5 bases from V and 6 bases from J, the junction contained 13 bases not matched to a gene. CDR3 length: 17 amino acids. Germline CDR1 reads KGHSH; CDR2 reads LQKENI. The CDR3 loop is CASSSLAGGGILNEQFF. In DNA form, the CDR3 reads TGTGCCAGCTCATCGTTAGCGGGAGGCGGTATACTCAATGAGCAGTTCTTC.

The rearrangement joins TRBV28 to TRBJ2-3; D gene unclear. The CDR3 runs to 14 residues. V lost 8 bases, J lost 0 bases, and 12 bases lay in between. The V gene's germline CDR1 is MDHEN and CDR2 SYDVKM. The CDR3: CASLSGLSTDTQYF. The DNA for the CDR3 is TGTGCCAGCCTGTCAGGTCTGAGCACAGATACGCAGTATTTT.

The chain has TRBV6-1 and TRBJ1-1; TRBD1 might be the D (5 bases). Trimming took 3 bases from V and 5 from J, leaving 7 bases between them. Germline assignment: CDR1 MNHNS and CDR2 SASEGT. The CDR3 has 12 residues. CDR3 DNA sequence: TGTGCCAGCAGTGAGGGGCCAACTGAAGCTTTCTTT. It codes for CASSEGPTEAFF.

In this sample, this clone turned up a few times. The chain uses TRBV19 and TRBJ1-5; 7 bases are a match to TRBD1. The ends lost 4 bases at V and 4 bases at J; junction bases unmatched: 7. The germline V gene encodes CDR1 LNHDA and CDR2 SQIVND (reference sequence). The CDR3 runs to 15 residues. The DNA for the CDR3 is TGTGCCAGTAGTACAGGACAACAGGGGAATCAGCCCCAGCATTTT. It encodes CASSTGQQGNQPQHF. Full variable domain (outside the CDR3, taken from reference TRBV19 and TRBJ1-5): DGGITQSPKYLFRKEGQNVTLSCEQNLNHDAMYWYRQDPGQGLRLIYYSQIVNDFQKGDIAEGYSVSREKKESFPLTVTSAQKNPTAFYLCASSTGQQGNQPQHFGDGTRLSIL.

The chain employs TRBV2 and TRBJ2-7; TRBD2 agrees at 7 bases. Losses at the gene ends were 6 bases for V and 1 base for J; bases not matched to a gene: 9. The CDR3 runs 15 residues. Germline V lookup: CDR1 SNHLY, CDR2 FYNNEI. CDR3 region: CASRTGGGLSYEQYF. CDR3 nucleotides: TGTGCCAGCAGGACGGGGGGAGGTCTGTCCTACGAGCAGTACTTC. Using reference TRBV2 and TRBJ2-7 for the parts outside the CDR3, the full variable domain is EPEVTQTPSHQVTQMGQEVILRCVPISNHLYFYWYRQILGQKVEFLVSFYNNEISEKSEIFDDQFSVERPDGSNFTLKIRSTKLEDSAMYFCASRTGGGLSYEQYFGPGTRLTVT.

This rearrangement joins TRBV9 to TRBJ2-1, with a tentative D call TRBD1 (5 bases). Germline CDR1 is SGDLS and CDR2 is YYNGEE. CDR3 length: 16 amino acids. Trimming cost V 0 bases and J 1 base, with 11 bases left between them. The CDR3 is CASSVGGSRSYNEQFF. CDR3 coding DNA: TGTGCCAGCAGCGTAGGGGGCTCTCGATCCTACAATGAGCAGTTCTTC.

The table lists this clone with a few counts. This sequence joins TRBV6-1 and TRBJ2-4; 12 bases are a match to TRBD1. Germline V lookup: CDR1 MNHNS, CDR2 SASEGT. Unmatched junction bases numbered 2, after V lost 7 bases and J lost 7 bases. This CDR3 is built from 13 residues. CDR3 sequence (DNA): TGTGCCAGCAAAGGGACAGGGGGCAACATTCAGTACTTC. Its protein product is CASKGTGGNIQYF.

Here the CDR3 reads CASSFKRESHEQYF. CDR3 DNA sequence: TGTGCCAGCAGCTTTAAGCGGGAGAGCCACGAGCAGTACTTC. This chain connects TRBV7-9 to TRBJ2-5; 8 bases are a match to TRBD2. TRBJ2-7 matches the DNA end more closely, so the J call is doubtful. The CDR3 is 14 residues long. Germline-derived CDR1 and CDR2 are SEHNR and FQNEAQ (reference sequence).

This clone has a handful of counts. The gene calls are TRBV28 and TRBJ2-5; TRBD2 is a possible D gene (5 bases). This CDR3 contains 15 residues. Between the trimmed V and J ends, which lost 8 bases and 2 bases, there was a span of 18 bases. Germline CDR1 and CDR2: MDHEN and SYDVKM. In DNA form, the CDR3 reads TGTGCCAGCGAGTCGCCTAGCAGAAGTCAAGAGACCCAGTACTTC. Its protein product is CASESPSRSQETQYF.

For the CDR3, the DNA is TGTGCCAGCACCCTGGGAGTCGGGGAGACCCAGTACTTC. Translating gives CASTLGVGETQYF. The gene calls are TRBV7-2 and TRBJ2-5; D might be TRBD2 (5 bases). Per the germline V gene, CDR1 is SGHTA and CDR2 is FQGNSA. This CDR3 has 13 residues. Trimming took off 7 bases at V and 5 bases at J, with 14 bases between the two ends.

In its sample, this clone was seen a few times. CDR3 protein: CAWSGLADYEQYF. The CDR3 coding sequence is TGTGCCTGGAGTGGACTAGCGGACTACGAGCAGTACTTC. J is TRBJ2-7 and V is TRBV30; the match to TRBD2 covers 9 bases. From germline, CDR1 is GTSNPN and CDR2 SVGIG (reference sequence). V was pared by 1 base and J by 3 bases, with 1 base of the junction left unmatched. This CDR3 comprises 13 residues.

The J gene is TRBJ1-1, the V gene TRBV28; the D gene is possibly TRBD1 (6 bases). The CDR3 spans 15 residues. Trimming cost V 4 bases and J 0 bases, with 12 bases left between them. Germline CDR1 is MDHEN and CDR2 is SYDVKM. The chain's CDR3 is CASSSPGQLNTEAFF. The DNA of the CDR3 is TGTGCCAGCAGTTCGCCCGGACAGTTGAACACTGAAGCTTTCTTT. The whole variable domain, filled in from reference TRBV28 and TRBJ1-1, reads DVKVTQSSRYLVKRTGEKVFLECVQDMDHENMFWYRQDPGLGLRLIYFSYDVKMKEKGDIPEGYSVSREKKERFSLILESASTNQTSMYLCASSSPGQLNTEAFFGQGTRLTVV.

The chain recombines TRBV5-1 with TRBJ2-1, with 13 nucleotides matching TRBD2. This CDR3 has 17 amino acids. The V gene's germline CDR1 is SGHRS and CDR2 YFSETQ. The ends lost 4 bases at V and 4 bases at J; junction bases unmatched: 8. The CDR3 region is CASSEGLAGSLYNEQFF. The CDR3 DNA reads TGCGCCAGCAGCGAGGGACTAGCGGGATCTTTATACAATGAGCAGTTCTTC. The full variable domain, completed using reference TRBV5-1 and TRBJ2-1, is KAGVTQTPRYLIKTRGQQVTLSCSPISGHRSVSWYQQTPGQGLQFLFEYFSETQRNKGNFPGRFSGRQFSNSRSEMNVSTLELGDSALYLCASSEGLAGSLYNEQFFGPGTRLTVL.

This clone was detected only a few times. The chain recombines TRBV18 with TRBJ2-5; no reliable D call. V was pared by 2 bases and J by 2 bases, with 6 bases between. The germline CDR1 and CDR2 sequences are KGHSH and LQKENI. The CDR3 length is 13 residues. CDR3 DNA sequence: TGTGCCAGCTCACCAGATCAGCAAGAGACCCAGTACTTC. It is translated as CASSPDQQETQYF. Variable domain in full (rest from reference TRBV18 and TRBJ2-5): NAGVMQNPRHLVRRRGQEARLRCSPMKGHSHVYWYRQLPEEGLKFMVYLQKENIIDESGMPKERFSAEFPKEGPSILRIQQVVRGDSAAYFCASSPDQQETQYFGPGTRLLVL.

Written as DNA, the CDR3 is TGTGCCAGGGGACAGGGGGTAGGTGAGCAGTTCTTC. It is translated as CARGQGVGEQFF. The gene calls are TRBV2 and TRBJ2-1; 11 bases match TRBD1. Unmatched junction bases numbered 4, after V lost 9 bases and J lost 9 bases. CDR1 SNHLY and CDR2 FYNNEI come from the germline V gene. The CDR3 loop spans 12 amino acids.